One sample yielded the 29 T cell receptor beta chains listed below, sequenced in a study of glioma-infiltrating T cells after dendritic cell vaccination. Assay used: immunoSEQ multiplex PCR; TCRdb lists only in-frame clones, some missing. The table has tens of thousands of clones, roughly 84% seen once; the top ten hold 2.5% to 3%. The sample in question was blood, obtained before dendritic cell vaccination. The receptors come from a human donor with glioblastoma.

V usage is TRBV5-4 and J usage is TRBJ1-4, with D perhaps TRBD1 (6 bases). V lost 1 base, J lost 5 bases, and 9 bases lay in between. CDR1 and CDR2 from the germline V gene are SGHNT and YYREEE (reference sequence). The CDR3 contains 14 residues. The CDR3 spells CASSLLGQNEKLFF. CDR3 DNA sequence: TGTGCCAGCAGCTTGTTGGGACAAAATGAAAAACTGTTTTTT.

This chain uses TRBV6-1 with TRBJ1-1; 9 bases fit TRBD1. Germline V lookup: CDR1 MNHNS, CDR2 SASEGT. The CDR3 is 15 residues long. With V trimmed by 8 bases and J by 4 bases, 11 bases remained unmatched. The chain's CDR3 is CASGSGTGRATEAFF. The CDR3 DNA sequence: TGTGCCAGCGGCTCCGGGACAGGGAGGGCCACTGAAGCTTTCTTT.

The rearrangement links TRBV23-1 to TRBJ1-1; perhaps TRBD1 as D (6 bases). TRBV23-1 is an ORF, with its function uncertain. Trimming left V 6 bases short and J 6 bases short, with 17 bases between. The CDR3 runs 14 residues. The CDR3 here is CASRPGQGRSEAFF. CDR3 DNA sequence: TGCGCCAGCAGGCCCGGCCAGGGGAGATCTGAAGCTTTCTTT.

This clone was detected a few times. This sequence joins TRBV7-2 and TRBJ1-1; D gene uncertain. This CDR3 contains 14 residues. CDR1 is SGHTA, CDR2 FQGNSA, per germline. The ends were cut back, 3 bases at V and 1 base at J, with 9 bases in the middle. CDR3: CASSLHSGNTEAFF. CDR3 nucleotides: TGTGCCAGCAGCTTGCATAGCGGGAACACTGAAGCTTTCTTT.

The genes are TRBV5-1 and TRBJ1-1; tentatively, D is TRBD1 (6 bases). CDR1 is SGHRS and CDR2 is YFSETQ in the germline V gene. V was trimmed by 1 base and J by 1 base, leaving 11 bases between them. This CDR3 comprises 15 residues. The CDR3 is CASSLHDRWNTEAFF. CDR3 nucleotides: TGCGCCAGCAGCTTGCACGACAGGTGGAACACTGAAGCTTTCTTT. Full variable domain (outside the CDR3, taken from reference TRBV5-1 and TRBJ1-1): KAGVTQTPRYLIKTRGQQVTLSCSPISGHRSVSWYQQTPGQGLQFLFEYFSETQRNKGNFPGRFSGRQFSNSRSEMNVSTLELGDSALYLCASSLHDRWNTEAFFGQGTRLTVV.

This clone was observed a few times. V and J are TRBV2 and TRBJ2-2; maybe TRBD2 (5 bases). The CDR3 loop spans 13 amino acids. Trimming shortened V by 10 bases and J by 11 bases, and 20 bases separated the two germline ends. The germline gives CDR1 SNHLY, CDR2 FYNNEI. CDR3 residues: CATNPDGESELFF. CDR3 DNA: TGTGCCACAAACCCAGACGGGGAATCCGAGCTGTTTTTT.

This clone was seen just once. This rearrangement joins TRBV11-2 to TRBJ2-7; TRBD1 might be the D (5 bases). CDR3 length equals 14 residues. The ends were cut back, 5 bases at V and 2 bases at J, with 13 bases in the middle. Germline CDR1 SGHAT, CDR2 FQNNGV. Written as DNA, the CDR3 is TGTGCCAGCAGCAAGACAGATTCAACCTACGAGCAGTACTTC. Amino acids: CASSKTDSTYEQYF. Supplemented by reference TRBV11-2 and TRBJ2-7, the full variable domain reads EAGVAQSPRYKIIEKRQSVAFWCNPISGHATLYWYQQILGQGPKLLIQFQNNGVVDDSQLPKDRFSAERLKGVDSTLKIQPAKLEDSAVYLCASSKTDSTYEQYFGPGTRLTVT.

This CDR3 reads CASSLNAWDTQYF. The DNA of the CDR3 is TGTGCCAGCAGCTTAAATGCGTGGGATACGCAGTATTTT. The chain uses TRBV7-3 and TRBJ2-3, with D unclear. The V and J ends lost 1 base and 6 bases respectively, with 8 bases between them. The germline V gene has CDR1 SGHTA and CDR2 FQGTGA. CDR3 length: 13 residues.

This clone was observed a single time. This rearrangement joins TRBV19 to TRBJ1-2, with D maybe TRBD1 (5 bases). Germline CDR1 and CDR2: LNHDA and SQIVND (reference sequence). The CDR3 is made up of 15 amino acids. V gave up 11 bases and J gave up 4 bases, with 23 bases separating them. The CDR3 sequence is CAGRGGIGPVYGYTF. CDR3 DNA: TGTGCCGGACGGGGGGGAATTGGCCCTGTCTATGGCTACACCTTC.

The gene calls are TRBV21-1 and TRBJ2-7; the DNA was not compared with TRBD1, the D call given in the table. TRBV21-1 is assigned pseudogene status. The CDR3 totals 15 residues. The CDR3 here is CASSKTRDRGSEQYF. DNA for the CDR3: TGTGCCAGCAGCAAAACCCGGGACAGGGGTAGCGAGCAGTACTTC.

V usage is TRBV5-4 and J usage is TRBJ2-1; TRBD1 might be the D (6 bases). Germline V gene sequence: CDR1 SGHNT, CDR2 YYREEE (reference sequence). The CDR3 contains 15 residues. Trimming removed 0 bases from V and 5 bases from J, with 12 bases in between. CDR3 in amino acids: CASSLDRAFHNEQFF. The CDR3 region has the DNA TGTGCCAGCAGCTTGGACAGGGCCTTTCACAATGAGCAGTTCTTC.

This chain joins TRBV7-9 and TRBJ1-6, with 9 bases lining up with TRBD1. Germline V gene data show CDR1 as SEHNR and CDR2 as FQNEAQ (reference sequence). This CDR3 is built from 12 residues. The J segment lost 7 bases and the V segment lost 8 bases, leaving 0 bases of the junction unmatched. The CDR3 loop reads CASGTGNSPLHF. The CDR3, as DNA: TGTGCCAGCGGGACAGGGAATTCACCCCTCCACTTT.

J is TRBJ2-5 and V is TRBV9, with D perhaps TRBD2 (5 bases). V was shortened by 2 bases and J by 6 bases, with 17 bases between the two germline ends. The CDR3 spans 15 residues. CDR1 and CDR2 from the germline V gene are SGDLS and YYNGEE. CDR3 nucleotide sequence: TGTGCCAGCAGCGTCGCTAGCTATACCCAGCAGACCCAGTACTTC. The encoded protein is CASSVASYTQQTQYF.

The DNA of the CDR3 is TGTGCCAGCAGCCAAGATGCCGGGACAGGGCCGAGGGGTGAGCAGTTCTTC. It yields the protein CASSQDAGTGPRGEQFF. The chain employs TRBV14 and TRBJ2-1; 9 bases match TRBD1. With 0 bases clipped from V and 9 bases from J, the junction kept 12 bases outside the gene matches. This CDR3 has 17 residues. The germline gives CDR1 SGHDN, CDR2 FVKESK.

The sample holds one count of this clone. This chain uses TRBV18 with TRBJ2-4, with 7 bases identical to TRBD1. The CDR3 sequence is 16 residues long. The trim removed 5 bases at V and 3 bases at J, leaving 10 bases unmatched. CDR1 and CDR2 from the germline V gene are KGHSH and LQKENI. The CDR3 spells CASSTQGLGDKNIQYF. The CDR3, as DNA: TGTGCCAGCTCAACACAGGGGTTGGGCGACAAAAACATTCAGTACTTC.

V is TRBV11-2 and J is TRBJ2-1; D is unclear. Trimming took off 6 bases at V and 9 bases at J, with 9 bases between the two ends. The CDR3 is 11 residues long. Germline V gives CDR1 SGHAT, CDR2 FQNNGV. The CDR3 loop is CASSRYGEQFF. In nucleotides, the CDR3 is TGTGCCAGCAGTCGATACGGTGAGCAGTTCTTC.

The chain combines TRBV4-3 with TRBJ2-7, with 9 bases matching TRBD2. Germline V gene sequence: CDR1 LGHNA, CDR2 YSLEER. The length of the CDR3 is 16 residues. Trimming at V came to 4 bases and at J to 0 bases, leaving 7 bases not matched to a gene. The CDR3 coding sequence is TGCGCCAGCAGCCCGGCTAGCGGGATGACCTCCTACGAGCAGTACTTC. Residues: CASSPASGMTSYEQYF.

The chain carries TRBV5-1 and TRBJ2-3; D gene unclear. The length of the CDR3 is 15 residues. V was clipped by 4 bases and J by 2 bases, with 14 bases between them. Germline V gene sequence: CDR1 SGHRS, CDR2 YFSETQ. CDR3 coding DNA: TGCGCCAGCAGCCCCGGTGGCGGCGACACAGATACGCAGTATTTT. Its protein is CASSPGGGDTDTQYF. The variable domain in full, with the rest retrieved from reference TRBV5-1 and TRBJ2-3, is KAGVTQTPRYLIKTRGQQVTLSCSPISGHRSVSWYQQTPGQGLQFLFEYFSETQRNKGNFPGRFSGRQFSNSRSEMNVSTLELGDSALYLCASSPGGGDTDTQYFGPGTRLTVL.

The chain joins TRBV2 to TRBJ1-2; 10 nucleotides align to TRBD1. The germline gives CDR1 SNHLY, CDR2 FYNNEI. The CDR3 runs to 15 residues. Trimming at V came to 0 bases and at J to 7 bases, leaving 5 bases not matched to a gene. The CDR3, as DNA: TGTGCCAGCAGTGAAGCGCGGACAGGGGGAGTTGGCTACACCTTC. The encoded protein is CASSEARTGGVGYTF.

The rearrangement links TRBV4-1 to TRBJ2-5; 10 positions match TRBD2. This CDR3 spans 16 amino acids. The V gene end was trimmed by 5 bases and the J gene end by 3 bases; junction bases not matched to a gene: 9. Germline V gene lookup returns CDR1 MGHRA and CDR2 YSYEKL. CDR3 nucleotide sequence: TGCGCCAGCAGCTCCCCTAGCGGGGGCTACAAAGAGACCCAGTACTTC. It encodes CASSSPSGGYKETQYF.

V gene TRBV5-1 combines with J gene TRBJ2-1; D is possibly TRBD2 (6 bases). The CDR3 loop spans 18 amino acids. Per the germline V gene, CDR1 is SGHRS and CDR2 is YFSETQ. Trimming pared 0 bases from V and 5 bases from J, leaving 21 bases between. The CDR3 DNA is TGCGCCAGCAGCTTGGTCCGGTCTAGCGCGGTTGGAGACAATGAGCAGTTCTTC. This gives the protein CASSLVRSSAVGDNEQFF.

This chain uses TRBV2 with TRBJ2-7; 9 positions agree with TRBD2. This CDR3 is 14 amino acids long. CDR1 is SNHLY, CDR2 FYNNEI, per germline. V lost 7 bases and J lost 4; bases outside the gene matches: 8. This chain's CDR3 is CASTREGVGYEQYF. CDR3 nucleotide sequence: TGTGCCAGCACGCGGGAGGGTGTAGGGTACGAGCAGTACTTC.

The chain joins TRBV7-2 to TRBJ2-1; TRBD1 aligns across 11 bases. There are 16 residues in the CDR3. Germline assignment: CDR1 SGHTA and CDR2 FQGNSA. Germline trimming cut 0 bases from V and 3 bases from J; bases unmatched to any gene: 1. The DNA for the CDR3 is TGTGCCAGCAGCTTAGCCGGGACAGGGGGCTACAATGAGCAGTTCTTC. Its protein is CASSLAGTGGYNEQFF.

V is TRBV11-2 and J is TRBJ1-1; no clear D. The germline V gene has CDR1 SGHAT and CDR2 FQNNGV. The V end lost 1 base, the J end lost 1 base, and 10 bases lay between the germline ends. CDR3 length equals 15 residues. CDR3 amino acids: CASSLGQVGNTEAFF. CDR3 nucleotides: TGTGCCAGCAGCTTAGGGCAGGTGGGGAACACTGAAGCTTTCTTT.

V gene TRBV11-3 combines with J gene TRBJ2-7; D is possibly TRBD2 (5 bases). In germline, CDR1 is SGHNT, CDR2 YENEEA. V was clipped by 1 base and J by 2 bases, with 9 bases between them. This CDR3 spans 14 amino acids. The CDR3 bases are TGTGCCAGCAGCTTAGGTTCCGGGGCCTACGAGCAGTACTTC. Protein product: CASSLGSGAYEQYF.

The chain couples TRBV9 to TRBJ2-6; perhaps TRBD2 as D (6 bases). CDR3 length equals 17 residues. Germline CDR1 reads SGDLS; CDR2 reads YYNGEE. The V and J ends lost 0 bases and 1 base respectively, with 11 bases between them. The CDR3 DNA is TGTGCCAGCAGCGTAGAGGGACTGTCGTCTGGGGCCAACGTCCTGACTTTC. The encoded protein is CASSVEGLSSGANVLTF.

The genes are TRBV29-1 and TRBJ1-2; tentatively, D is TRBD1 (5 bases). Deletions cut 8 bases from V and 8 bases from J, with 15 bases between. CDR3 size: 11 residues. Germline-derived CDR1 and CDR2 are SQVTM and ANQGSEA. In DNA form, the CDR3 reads TGCAGCCCCGGGACTGAGGAAGGCTACACCTTC. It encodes CSPGTEEGYTF.

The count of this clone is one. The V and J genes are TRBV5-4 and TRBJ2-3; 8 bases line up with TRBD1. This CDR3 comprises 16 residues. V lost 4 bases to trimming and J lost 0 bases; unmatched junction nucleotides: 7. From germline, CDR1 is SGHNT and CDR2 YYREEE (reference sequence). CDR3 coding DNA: TGTGCCAGCAGCGCAGGACAGGGTCGGAGCACAGATACGCAGTATTTT. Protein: CASSAGQGRSTDTQYF.

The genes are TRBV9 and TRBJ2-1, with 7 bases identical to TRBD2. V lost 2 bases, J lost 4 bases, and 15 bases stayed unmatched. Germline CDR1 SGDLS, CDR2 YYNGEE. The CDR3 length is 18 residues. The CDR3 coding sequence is TGTGCCAGCAGCGTTGGCGCGGGAGTGAGTCGGGATTACAATGAGCAGTTCTTC. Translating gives CASSVGAGVSRDYNEQFF.